The 28 T cell receptor beta chains presented below share a single source sample, sequenced in a study of CD8+ T cells in alopecia areata. Extracted RNA was reverse transcribed, and the resulting cDNA served as sequencing template. TCRdb's copy holds only in-frame clones and misses some; the assay was immunoSEQ multiplex PCR. The profile covers over 100,000 clones, none occurring a single time. Sequencing was performed on lesional skin. These receptors all come from a C3H/HeJ mouse with alopecia areata. This mouse strain has H2-k as its MHC haplotype.

A remark on this clone: Gene names denote mouse genes. The read gets to within 4 residues of the CDR3 end, and the germline J gene fills in the rest. The chain employs TRBV3 and TRBJ2-7; 9 nucleotides match TRBD2. This CDR3 contains 16 residues. The V gene's germline CDR1 is SNHLY and CDR2 FYNGKV (reference sequence). Losses at the gene ends were 1 base for V and 0 bases for J; bases not matched to a gene: 4. The sequenced part of the CDR3 DNA is TGTGCCAGCAGCTTAGACCTGGGGGGGAGCTCCTAT. It encodes CASSLDLGGSSY. In full, the CDR3 is CASSLDLGGSSYEQYF.

Concerning this clone itself: Genes and germline are mouse. The DNA ends 4 residues before the CDR3 does, and the rest of the CDR3 is filled in from the germline J gene. The V and J genes are TRBV19 and TRBJ2-1; 8 bases are a match to TRBD2. The V gene's germline CDR1 is FNHDT and CDR2 SITEND (reference sequence). After removal of 0 bases from V and 1 base from J, the junction contained 3 bases not matched to a gene. The CDR3 spans 16 residues. CDR3 sequence reads: CASSIDNWGNYAEQFF. CDR3 bases read: TGTGCCAGCAGTATAGACAACTGGGGGAACTATGCT.

In this sample, this clone turned up a few times. Mouse names are used for the genes. The CDR3 is cut off 4 residues early in the read; its end comes from the germline J gene. J is TRBJ2-7 and V is TRBV16, with TRBD2 identical over 8 bases. The J segment lost 0 bases and the V segment lost 0 bases, leaving 4 bases of the junction unmatched. This CDR3 spans 16 amino acids. Per the germline V gene, CDR1 is SGHSA and CDR2 is FRNQAP. The CDR3 spells CASSLDWGGSSYEQYF. Incomplete CDR3 DNA: TGTGCAAGCAGCTTAGATTGGGGGGGAAGCTCCTAT.

This clone occurred a few times. Germline and genes: mouse. The read comes to an end 4 residues before the CDR3 does, leaving the germline J gene to fill in the end. The sample has other DNA sequences that encode this CDR3 too. The J gene is TRBJ2-7, the V gene TRBV13-1; TRBD2 matches 8 bases. CDR3 length: 14 amino acids. Germline loops: CDR1 NSHNY, CDR2 SYGAGN. Incomplete CDR3 DNA: TGTGCCAGCAGTGACCTGGGGGGTTTATAT. It codes for CASSDLGGLY. The complete CDR3 reads CASSDLGGLYEQYF.

Points on this clone: Genes and germline come from the mouse. Coverage ceases 4 residues before the CDR3 finishes, and the germline J gene fills in the end. V is TRBV13-2 and J is TRBJ2-5; 7 nucleotides align to TRBD2. The CDR3 is 14 amino acids. CDR1 NNHNN and CDR2 SYGAGS come from the germline V gene (reference sequence). The CDR3 spells CASGRTGPPDTQYF. The CDR3 DNA, read in part, is TGTGCCAGCGGTCGGACTGGCCCCCCGGAC.

This clone occurred a few times. Gene labels here are mouse ones. Coverage ceases 4 residues before the CDR3 finishes, and the germline J gene fills in the end. This sequence joins TRBV13-3 and TRBJ2-5; D may be TRBD1 (5 bases). This CDR3 is 14 amino acids long. Deletions cut 2 bases from V and 2 bases from J, with 9 bases between. Germline V gives CDR1 NNHDY, CDR2 SYVADS. The CDR3 spells CASSETRAQDTQYF. The sequenced part of the CDR3 DNA is TGTGCCAGCAGTGAGACCAGGGCCCAAGAC.

This clone has just a few counts. The gene symbols are mouse symbols. The observed sequence ends 4 residues before the CDR3 terminus, with the missing tail filled in from the germline J gene. This rearrangement joins TRBV19 to TRBJ2-2; 7 bases align to TRBD1. Germline V gives CDR1 FNHDT, CDR2 SITEND (reference sequence). The junction had 4 bases not matched to a gene; V was cut back by 10 bases and J by 1 base. There are 13 residues in the CDR3. CDR3: CAARQGNTGQLYF. Incomplete CDR3 DNA: TGTGCCGCCCGACAGGGAAACACCGGG.

In regard to this clone: These gene names are mouse names. The read ends 4 residues early relative to the CDR3; the germline J gene fills the gap. This chain uses TRBV1 with TRBJ1-1; D gene unclear. This CDR3 spans 15 amino acids. Germline V gives CDR1 NSQYPW, CDR2 LRSPGD (reference sequence). V shed 0 bases and J shed 0 bases, with 8 bases lying between them. CDR3 residues: CTCSADLQPNTEVFF. The CDR3 DNA, read in part, is TGCACCTGCAGTGCAGATCTCCAGCCAAACACA.

This clone has only a few counts. Gene and germline names: mouse. CDR3 DNA (partial): TGTGCCAGCAGCCCCGGGACTGGGGGGGTCTATGCT. Its translation: CASSPGTGGVYA. The entire CDR3 reads CASSPGTGGVYAEQFF. The genes are TRBV14 and TRBJ2-1; 13 bases fit TRBD2. The read gets to within 4 residues of the CDR3 end, and the germline J gene fills in the rest. This CDR3 contains 16 residues. The V gene end was trimmed by 5 bases and the J gene end by 3 bases; junction bases not matched to a gene: 5. The germline CDR1 and CDR2 sequences are SGHDT and FRDEAV.

In its sample, this clone was seen a few times. Germline and genes: mouse. The missing CDR3 end, 4 residues past where the read stops, is filled in from the germline J gene. This CDR3 is also generated by other DNA sequences in the sample. The rearrangement joins TRBV13-3 to TRBJ2-5; 11 bases agree with TRBD1. The V gene end was trimmed by 3 bases and the J gene end by 2 bases; junction bases not matched to a gene: 2. This CDR3 contains 15 residues. Germline-derived CDR1 and CDR2 are NNHDY and SYVADS. The CDR3: CASSGTGGSQDTQYF. The covered CDR3 bases are TGTGCCAGCAGTGGGACAGGGGGCTCCCAAGAC.

On this clone itself: The genes are named according to mouse. The CDR3 end falls 4 residues outside the read, so it is completed with the germline J gene. V and J are TRBV19 and TRBJ2-7; 10 bases line up with TRBD2. Germline lookup yields CDR1 FNHDT and CDR2 SITEND (reference sequence). This CDR3 has 16 amino acids. V lost 4 bases and J lost 0; bases outside the gene matches: 7. CDR3 DNA, as far as it was read: TGTGCCAGCAGTCCGCTACTGGGGGGGTTCTCCTAT. Encoded protein: CASSPLLGGFSY. The CDR3 reads in full as CASSPLLGGFSYEQYF.

Worth noting for this clone: Mouse gene names apply. The CDR3 end falls 4 residues outside the read, so it is completed with the germline J gene. The rearrangement uses TRBV5 and TRBJ2-5, with a possible D match to TRBD2 (7 bases). The length of the CDR3 is 14 residues. Germline CDR1 reads LGHNA; CDR2 reads YNLKQL (reference sequence). The V end was cut by 4 bases, the J end by 1 base, with 9 bases between. The sequenced CDR3 bases are TGTGCCAGCAGCCCGGGGGGCGACCAAGAC. Its translation is CASSPGGDQD. From start to end, the CDR3 is CASSPGGDQDTQYF.

With regard to this clone: The genes are named according to mouse. The read finishes 4 residues shy of the CDR3 end, and the germline J gene is used to complete it. The genes are TRBV13-2 and TRBJ2-5; no clear D gene. The CDR3 runs to 14 residues. From germline, CDR1 is NNHNN and CDR2 SYGAGS (reference sequence). Deletions cut 3 bases from V and 0 bases from J, with 8 bases between. The covered CDR3 bases are TGTGCCAGCGGTGTCCGACACAACCAAGAC. The encoded protein is CASGVRHNQD. Given in full, the CDR3 is CASGVRHNQDTQYF.

This clone has only a few counts. Gene and germline names: mouse. Read data end 4 residues before the CDR3 end; the end is taken from the germline J gene. V gene TRBV14 combines with J gene TRBJ1-4; unclear D gene. This CDR3 region has 15 residues. V shed 0 bases and J shed 1 base, with 7 bases lying between them. The germline V gene has CDR1 SGHDT and CDR2 FRDEAV. CDR3 DNA, as far as it was read: TGTGCCAGCAGTTTCTATGCAGGTTCCAACGAA. It encodes CASSFYAGSNE. The whole CDR3 is CASSFYAGSNERLFF.

This clone was seen only a few times. Germline and genes here are mouse. The CDR3 end is not reached by the read, which stops 4 residues before it; the germline J gene fills it in. The chain is built from TRBV13-2 and TRBJ2-1, with a weak D call TRBD1 (6 bases). Trimming left V 2 bases short and J 1 base short, with 10 bases between. CDR1 NNHNN and CDR2 SYGAGS come from the germline V gene (reference sequence). The CDR3 has 15 residues. The CDR3 DNA, read in part, is TGTGCCAGCGGTGAGCCCGGGACAAACTATGCT. Translation: CASGEPGTNYA. The entire CDR3 protein is CASGEPGTNYAEQFF.

On this clone itself: Gene names and germline match the mouse. The CDR3 sequence is CTCSAGTITGQLYF. CDR3 DNA (partial): TGCACCTGCAGTGCCGGGACAATCACCGGG. The V call is TRBV1, the J call TRBJ2-2; D perhaps matches TRBD1 (6 bases). The read is 4 residues too short to cover the CDR3 end, so that end is filled in from the germline J gene. Germline CDR1 NSQYPW, CDR2 LRSPGD (reference sequence). The V gene lost 3 bases and the J gene lost 4 bases, with 9 bases spanning the gap. The CDR3 loop spans 14 amino acids.

This clone has a handful of counts. The database protein in TCRdb disagrees with the DNA translation at residue 11; the sequence shown here was translated from the DNA. Mouse germline and gene names are used. Sequencing ends 3 residues short of the CDR3 end; the germline J gene provides the rest. This chain connects TRBV17 to TRBJ1-3; possibly TRBD1 for D (6 bases). The CDR3 contains 14 residues. The germline V gene has CDR1 MNHDT and CDR2 YYDKIL. Trimming stripped 3 bases from V and 2 bases from J, with 8 bases between. CDR3 residues: CASSSAGAGNTLYF. CDR3 DNA (partial): TGTGCTAGCAGTAGTGCAGGGGCTGGAAATACG.

Of note for this clone: Mouse germline and gene names are used. Coverage ceases 4 residues before the CDR3 finishes, and the germline J gene fills in the end. This sequence joins TRBV16 and TRBJ2-7; D might be TRBD2 (7 bases). CDR1 is SGHSA, CDR2 FRNQAP, per germline. CDR3 length equals 14 residues. CDR3 in amino acids: CASSLLGGRYEQYF. The DNA read from the CDR3 is TGTGCAAGCAGCTTACTCGGGGGGCGTTAT.

A note on this clone: Gene names and germline refer to mouse. The read ends 4 residues early relative to the CDR3; the germline J gene fills the gap. V usage is TRBV31 and J usage is TRBJ2-1, with TRBD2 matching over 7 bases. Germline CDR1 is GKSSPN and CDR2 is SITVG. The CDR3 has 16 amino acids. Trimming cost V 0 bases and J 0 bases; bases outside gene matches: 5. This chain's CDR3 is CAWSLSGGPNYAEQFF. The sequenced CDR3 bases are TGTGCCTGGAGTCTATCTGGGGGACCTAACTATGCT.

Comment on this clone: The listed genes are named as in mouse. The DNA read from the CDR3 is TGTGCCAGCGGTGATCTCTGGGGGACCTAT. Amino acids: CASGDLWGTY. The whole CDR3 protein is CASGDLWGTYEQYF. The chain employs TRBV13-2 and TRBJ2-7, with 7 bases fitting TRBD2. Read coverage stops 4 residues before the CDR3 terminus; the germline J gene supplies the remainder. V trimming: 1 base; J trimming: 2 bases; junction bases outside the gene matches: 3. Germline V CDR1 and CDR2: NNHNN, SYGAGS (reference sequence). This CDR3 region has 14 residues.

Only a few counts were recorded for this clone. Gene names and germline refer to mouse. The covered CDR3 bases are TGTGCCAGCAGCTCAGGGGGCAACACCGGG. Residues: CASSSGGNTG. The full-length CDR3 reads as CASSSGGNTGQLYF. The genes are TRBV19 and TRBJ2-2; 8 nucleotides align to TRBD1. The CDR3 end lies 4 residues beyond the end of the read and is filled in from the germline J gene. V lost 5 bases, J lost 2 bases, and 2 bases stayed unmatched. CDR3 length: 14 residues. The germline V gene encodes CDR1 FNHDT and CDR2 SITEND (reference sequence).

The sample holds many counts of this clone. The germline and genes are mouse ones. Other DNA sequences from this sample encode an identical CDR3 as well. Here the CDR3 reads CASSDPTGASAETLYF. The sequenced part of the CDR3 DNA is TGTGCCAGCAGTGACCCGACTGGGGCTAGTGCAGAA. V usage is TRBV13-3 and J usage is TRBJ2-3, with 8 bases aligning to TRBD2. The read terminates 4 residues ahead of where the CDR3 ends, so the germline J gene completes it. The CDR3 runs to 16 residues. Looked up from germline, CDR1 is NNHDY and CDR2 is SYVADS. V trimming: 2 bases; J trimming: 0 bases; junction bases outside the gene matches: 5.

Note on this clone: Gene names are the mouse ones. Coverage ceases 4 residues before the CDR3 finishes, and the germline J gene fills in the end. The chain carries TRBV13-3 and TRBJ2-4; tentative D call: TRBD2 (7 bases). The length of the CDR3 is 14 residues. CDR1 is NNHDY and CDR2 is SYVADS in the germline V gene. This CDR3 reads CASSEGGGRNTLYF. The part of the CDR3 DNA that was read is TGTGCCAGCAGTGAGGGAGGGGGGCGCAAC.

There are a few counts of this clone. The germline and genes are mouse ones. With the read ending 4 residues before the CDR3 end, the germline J gene is used to fill in that end. This rearrangement joins TRBV13-3 to TRBJ2-7; 10 nucleotides match TRBD2. This CDR3 comprises 14 residues. From germline, CDR1 is NNHDY and CDR2 SYVADS. V gave up 6 bases and J gave up 2 bases; unmatched junction bases: 5. CDR3 DNA, as far as it was read: TGTGCCAGCAAAAGGACTGGGGGCCCCTAT. Its translation: CASKRTGGPY. In full, the CDR3 is CASKRTGGPYEQYF.

As concerns this clone: Gene names are the mouse ones. The CDR3 end falls 4 residues outside the read, so it is completed with the germline J gene. The rearrangement links TRBV13-3 to TRBJ1-1, with D tentatively TRBD1 (5 bases). The CDR3 contains 13 residues. Germline-derived CDR1 and CDR2 are NNHDY and SYVADS. The CDR3 DNA, read in part, is TGTGCCAGCAGTATGGACTGGGGGGAA. It translates to CASSMDWGE. The whole CDR3 is CASSMDWGEEVFF.

This clone was seen only a few times. Mouse gene names and germline throughout. The DNA ends 4 residues before the CDR3 does, and the rest of the CDR3 is filled in from the germline J gene. The chain joins TRBV19 to TRBJ1-1, with 11 positions matching TRBD1. The germline V gene has CDR1 FNHDT and CDR2 SITEND (reference sequence). CDR3 size: 15 residues. The trim removed 5 bases at V and 4 bases at J, leaving 7 bases unmatched. The CDR3 loop reads CASSLRTGGFTEVFF. The DNA read from the CDR3 is TGTGCCAGCAGCCTCAGGACAGGGGGCTTCACA. The variable domain in full, with the rest retrieved from reference TRBV19 and TRBJ1-1, is GGIITQTPKFLIGQEGQKLTLKCQQNFNHDTMYWYRQDSGKGLRLIYYSITENDLQKGDLSEGYDASREKKSSFSLTVTSAQKNEMAVFLCASSLRTGGFTEVFFGKGTRLTVV.

There are a few counts of this clone. Gene names refer to mouse genes. Coverage ceases 4 residues before the CDR3 finishes, and the germline J gene fills in the end. This chain uses TRBV1 with TRBJ2-2; 9 bases map to TRBD1. V was pared by 3 bases and J by 2 bases, with 7 bases of the junction left unmatched. Germline V gene data show CDR1 as NSQYPW and CDR2 as LRSPGD (reference sequence). The CDR3 is 17 residues long. The CDR3 loop is CTCSALPGTGNTGQLYF. The covered CDR3 bases are TGCACCTGCAGTGCCCTCCCCGGGACAGGGAACACCGGG.

A word on this clone: Germline and genes here are mouse. The CDR3 end falls 4 residues outside the read, so it is completed with the germline J gene. This rearrangement joins TRBV13-3 to TRBJ2-7; 9 nucleotides align to TRBD1. The CDR3 is 15 residues long. CDR1 is NNHDY and CDR2 is SYVADS in the germline V gene. V gave up 2 bases and J gave up 2 bases; unmatched junction bases: 5. The DNA read from the CDR3 is TGTGCCAGCAGTGAGGGGACAGGGTGGACCTAT. Protein sequence: CASSEGTGWTY. The complete CDR3 sequence is CASSEGTGWTYEQYF.